These 25 T cell receptor beta chains share one sample of origin, sequenced in a study of blood T cell repertoires in COVID-19. Only in-frame clones appear in the TCRdb table, and some are missing; sequencing was by immunoSEQ multiplex PCR. Of over 250,000 clones in the sample, more than 75% are singletons; the top ten hold over 2%. The source material was PBMCs or T cells enriched from blood (not recorded which). The receptors originated from a woman under 30 who had recovered from COVID-19.

V usage is TRBV19 and J usage is TRBJ2-7; 10 bases line up with TRBD2. With V trimmed by 3 bases and J by 2 bases, 16 bases remained unmatched. Germline V gene data show CDR1 as LNHDA and CDR2 as SQIVND (reference sequence). This CDR3 is built from 19 residues. The CDR3 region is CASSIRSQLSGRAPYEQYF. The CDR3, as DNA: TGTGCCAGTAGTATCAGGTCTCAACTGAGCGGGAGGGCCCCCTACGAGCAGTACTTC.

A single count supports this clone. This chain joins TRBV19 and TRBJ1-1; the D gene is possibly TRBD1 (6 bases). V gave up 1 base and J gave up 7 bases, with 13 bases separating them. The germline V gene encodes CDR1 LNHDA and CDR2 SQIVND (reference sequence). The CDR3 consists of 14 residues. CDR3 DNA sequence: TGTGCCAGTAGTATAGGGCAGGGGCTAGGTGAAGCTTTCTTT. It translates to CASSIGQGLGEAFF.

The rearrangement uses TRBV20-1 and TRBJ1-2; no clear D gene. There are 11 residues in the CDR3. Trimming removed 6 bases from V and 2 bases from J, with 7 bases in between. Germline V CDR1 and CDR2: DFQATT, SNEGSKA (reference sequence). CDR3 loop: CSAKPNYGYTF. The CDR3 DNA follows: TGCAGTGCGAAGCCAAACTATGGCTACACCTTC.

The rearrangement links TRBV6-6 to TRBJ2-7; no reliable D call. V lost 2 bases to trimming and J lost 3 bases, with 8 bases between them. CDR3 length: 13 residues. Germline V CDR1 and CDR2: MNHNY, SVGAGI (reference sequence). The CDR3 reads CASSYVSNYEQYF. The CDR3, as DNA: TGTGCCAGCAGTTACGTCAGTAACTACGAGCAGTACTTC.

The gene calls are TRBV11-3 and TRBJ2-1; tentative D call: TRBD1 (6 bases). V was pared by 8 bases and J by 6 bases, with 14 bases between. Germline CDR1 SGHNT, CDR2 YENEEA. This CDR3 region has 13 residues. The CDR3 bases are TGTGCCAGCGAGCAACAGGGAATCAATGAGCAGTTCTTC. Its protein product is CASEQQGINEQFF.

The chain is built from TRBV2 and TRBJ1-4, with a tentative D call TRBD1 (6 bases). Germline V gene lookup returns CDR1 SNHLY and CDR2 FYNNEI. The CDR3 consists of 15 residues. V lost 1 base to trimming and J lost 7 bases, with 13 bases between them. DNA for the CDR3: TGTGCCAGCAGTGAAGAGAGGGGGACGGGTGAAAAACTGTTTTTT. The encoded protein is CASSEERGTGEKLFF.

V usage is TRBV5-6 and J usage is TRBJ2-5; D is perhaps TRBD2 (5 bases). The CDR3 spans 16 residues. Germline V gene lookup returns CDR1 SGHDT and CDR2 YYEEEE. The V end was cut by 0 bases, the J end by 4 bases, with 16 bases between. The CDR3 sequence: CASSLGPTSVGETQYF. CDR3 DNA sequence: TGTGCCAGCAGCTTGGGCCCTACTAGTGTTGGAGAGACCCAGTACTTC. Based on the CDR3 plus reference TRBV5-6 and TRBJ2-5, the full variable domain is DAGVTQSPTHLIKTRGQQVTLRCSPKSGHDTVSWYQQALGQGPQFIFQYYEEEERQRGNFPDRFSGHQFPNYSSELNVNALLLGDSALYLCASSLGPTSVGETQYFGPGTRLLVL.

The CDR3 nucleotides are TGTGCCAGCAGTGAGTGGCAGGGGGTTGGCTATGGCTACACCTTC. Translation: CASSEWQGVGYGYTF. The chain employs TRBV2 and TRBJ1-2; 7 bases agree with TRBD1. After removal of 3 bases from V and 4 bases from J, the junction contained 8 bases not matched to a gene. This CDR3 contains 15 residues. CDR1 and CDR2 from the germline V gene are SNHLY and FYNNEI.

The V call is TRBV5-3, the J call TRBJ2-3, with 9 bases aligning to TRBD2. TRBV5-3 is marked as an open reading frame, function uncertain. The CDR3 extends over 16 amino acids. V trimming: 1 base; J trimming: 1 base; junction bases outside the gene matches: 4. The CDR3 loop reads CARSLSASGGTDTQYF. The CDR3 DNA follows: TGTGCCAGAAGCTTGTCCGCTAGCGGGGGCACAGATACGCAGTATTTT.

This chain links TRBV19 with TRBJ1-2; 8 bases line up with TRBD1. Trimming removed 8 bases from V and 6 bases from J; junction bases left unmatched: 14. Germline CDR1 reads LNHDA; CDR2 reads SQIVND (reference sequence). The CDR3 contains 15 residues. The CDR3 DNA is TGTGCCAGTGAGTTCCGGGACAGGAGAGGAGATGGCTACACCTTC. This gives the protein CASEFRDRRGDGYTF.

This chain uses TRBV4-2 with TRBJ1-2; D possibly corresponds to TRBD1 (6 bases). CDR1 is LGHNA, CDR2 YNFKEQ, per germline. CDR3 length equals 15 residues. Trimming left V 2 bases short and J 8 bases short, with 18 bases between. The CDR3 DNA is TGTGCCAGCAGCCAAACCAGTCAACGTACAGGGGGCTACACCTTC. This gives the protein CASSQTSQRTGGYTF.

This chain connects TRBV7-2 to TRBJ1-5; 8 nucleotides match TRBD1. The CDR3 runs 16 residues. J gave up 1 base and V 3 bases, and 5 bases lay outside the gene matches. CDR1 and CDR2 from the germline V gene are SGHTA and FQGNSA. CDR3: CASSLWDRLSNQPQHF. CDR3 nucleotide sequence: TGTGCCAGCAGCTTGTGGGACAGGTTGAGCAATCAGCCCCAGCATTTT. The variable domain in full, with the rest retrieved from reference TRBV7-2 and TRBJ1-5, is GAGVSQSPSNKVTEKGKDVELRCDPISGHTALYWYRQSLGQGLEFLIYFQGNSAPDKSGLPSDRFSAERTGGSVSTLTIQRTQQEDSAVYLCASSLWDRLSNQPQHFGDGTRLSIL.

This chain joins TRBV19 and TRBJ1-2; 9 positions match TRBD1. Germline loops: CDR1 LNHDA, CDR2 SQIVND (reference sequence). V gave up 9 bases and J gave up 7 bases; unmatched junction bases: 9. This CDR3 region has 13 residues. The CDR3 spells CASHQGQGSGYTF. For the CDR3, the DNA is TGTGCCAGCCACCAAGGACAGGGGTCTGGCTACACCTTC.

V is TRBV24-1 and J is TRBJ2-2; 9 nucleotides match TRBD1. Germline CDR1 and CDR2: KGHDR and SFDVKD. Germline trimming cut 5 bases from V and 0 bases from J; bases unmatched to any gene: 18. The CDR3 is 21 amino acids. The CDR3 DNA reads TGTGCCACCAGTGCCCAACAGGGGGCGAGGTTAGCGGTATCGAACACCGGGGAGCTGTTTTTT. Translation gives CATSAQQGARLAVSNTGELFF.

The rearrangement links TRBV5-6 to TRBJ1-3; D remains unclear. The germline V gene has CDR1 SGHDT and CDR2 YYEEEE. The CDR3 is 15 amino acids. With 0 bases removed from V and 2 bases from J, the gap between germline ends came to 9 bases. CDR3 coding DNA: TGTGCCAGCAGCTTGGCTGGCAACGCTGGAAACACCATATATTTT. Amino acids: CASSLAGNAGNTIYF.

The DNA of the CDR3 is TGTGCCACCAGCAGAGATCGACAGGAGCAGTACTTC. Encoded protein: CATSRDRQEQYF. The chain links TRBV15 to TRBJ2-7; a possible D gene is TRBD1 (5 bases). Germline V gene data show CDR1 as LNHNV and CDR2 as YYDKDF (reference sequence). The germline V and J ends were trimmed by 0 bases and 7 bases, with 7 bases remaining between them. This CDR3 is 12 amino acids long. The full variable domain, rest sourced from reference TRBV15 and TRBJ2-7, is DAMVIQNPRYQVTQFGKPVTLSCSQTLNHNVMYWYQQKSSQAPKLLFHYYDKDFNNEADTPDNFQSRRPNTSFCFLDIRSPGLGDTAMYLCATSRDRQEQYFGPGTRLTVT.

As concerns this clone: Sequence at one end of the junction differs from germline and may be a read error. The chain carries TRBV11-3 and TRBJ2-5; 11 nucleotides line up with TRBD2. Germline lookup yields CDR1 SGHNT and CDR2 YENEEA. The length of the CDR3 is 13 residues. CDR3 amino acids: CASSYGTSGKKDF. In nucleotides, the CDR3 is TGTGCCAGCAGCTATGGGACTAGCGGAAAAAAGGACTTC. Full variable domain (remainder filled in from reference TRBV11-3 and TRBJ2-5): EAGVVQSPRYKIIEKKQPVAFWCNPISGHNTLYWYLQNLGQGPELLIRYENEEAVDDSQLPKDRFSAERLKGVDSTLKIQPAELGDSAVYLCASSYGTSGKKDFGPGTRLLVL.

This clone was seen only once. The gene calls are TRBV7-2 and TRBJ2-1; 14 nucleotides line up with TRBD2. The J segment lost 4 bases and the V segment lost 3 bases, leaving 5 bases of the junction unmatched. The germline CDR1 and CDR2 sequences are SGHTA and FQGNSA. The CDR3 runs 17 residues. The CDR3 nucleotides are TGTGCCAGCAGCTTTGGGACTAGCGGGAGCAGGTACAATGAGCAGTTCTTC. This gives the protein CASSFGTSGSRYNEQFF.

The chain employs TRBV11-3 and TRBJ1-2; maybe TRBD1 (5 bases). Germline CDR1 reads SGHNT; CDR2 reads YENEEA. The germline V and J ends were trimmed by 8 bases and 6 bases, with 16 bases remaining between them. The CDR3 is 13 amino acids. CDR3 sequence (DNA): TGTGCCAGCGGCATCCTCGACAGTCATGGCTACACCTTC. This gives the protein CASGILDSHGYTF.

CDR3 in DNA: TGCAGCGTTGAAGAGCACCAGAGGGCTAGCGGGAGGGCCGACCGGGAGCTGTTTTTT. Protein: CSVEEHQRASGRADRELFF. The chain joins TRBV29-1 to TRBJ2-2; 12 bases are a match to TRBD2. The V segment lost 0 bases and the J segment 9 bases; nucleotides outside the gene matches: 17. Per the germline V gene, CDR1 is SQVTM and CDR2 is ANQGSEA. CDR3 length: 19 amino acids.

The chain uses TRBV7-6 and TRBJ2-1, with 10 bases identical to TRBD2. In germline, CDR1 is SGHVS, CDR2 FNYEAQ. There are 16 residues in the CDR3. Trimming at V came to 0 bases and at J to 10 bases, leaving 9 bases not matched to a gene. This CDR3 reads CASSLAPAGGPQEQFF. CDR3 in DNA: TGTGCCAGCAGCTTAGCGCCAGCGGGAGGGCCACAGGAGCAGTTCTTC.

A few counts support this clone. This chain links TRBV24-1 with TRBJ2-3, with D possibly being TRBD2 (5 bases). There are 15 residues in the CDR3. V was shortened by 4 bases and J by 0 bases, with 10 bases between the two germline ends. In germline, CDR1 is KGHDR, CDR2 SFDVKD. The CDR3 DNA is TGTGCCACCAGTGACGAGCGGAGAAGCACAGATACGCAGTATTTT. Protein sequence: CATSDERRSTDTQYF.

The chain recombines TRBV5-5 with TRBJ1-5; the D gene is possibly TRBD1 (6 bases). This CDR3 has 17 amino acids. Trimming shortened V by 2 bases and J by 2 bases, and 17 bases separated the two germline ends. CDR1 and CDR2 (germline): SGHKS, YYEKEE (reference sequence). In nucleotides, the CDR3 is TGTGCCAGCAGCTTCGCCGGGACAATTTTCGGCAATCAGCCCCAGCATTTT. Its protein is CASSFAGTIFGNQPQHF.

This chain connects TRBV19 to TRBJ2-7, with D perhaps TRBD1 (6 bases). Germline V gene sequence: CDR1 LNHDA, CDR2 SQIVND (reference sequence). The CDR3 has 16 residues. The V and J ends lost 1 base and 3 bases respectively, with 16 bases between them. CDR3 region: CASSIGQTGNGYEQYF. CDR3 nucleotide sequence: TGTGCCAGTAGTATAGGCCAAACAGGGAATGGCTACGAGCAGTACTTC.

The rearrangement links TRBV29-1 to TRBJ1-2, with a tentative D call TRBD1 (5 bases). The CDR3 is made up of 12 amino acids. CDR1 SQVTM and CDR2 ANQGSEA come from the germline V gene. With 5 bases removed from V and 1 base from J, the gap between germline ends came to 8 bases. CDR3: CSVQGSNYGYTF. The CDR3 DNA reads as TGCAGCGTTCAGGGCAGTAACTATGGCTACACCTTC.